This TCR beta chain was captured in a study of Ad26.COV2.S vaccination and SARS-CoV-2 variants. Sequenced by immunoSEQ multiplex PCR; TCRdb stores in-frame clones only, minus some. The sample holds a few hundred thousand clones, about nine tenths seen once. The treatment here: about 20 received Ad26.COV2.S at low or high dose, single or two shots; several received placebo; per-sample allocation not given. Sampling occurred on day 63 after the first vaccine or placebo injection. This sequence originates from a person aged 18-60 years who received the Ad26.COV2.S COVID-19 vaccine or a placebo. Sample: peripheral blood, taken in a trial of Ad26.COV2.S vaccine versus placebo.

CDR3 protein: CASRRGINSPLHF. DNA for the CDR3: TGTGCCAGCAGACGGGGCATAAATTCACCCCTCCACTTT. The genes are TRBV2 and TRBJ1-6, with a weak D call TRBD1 (5 bases). This CDR3 comprises 13 residues. The V and J ends lost 6 bases and 7 bases respectively, with 10 bases between them. CDR1 is SNHLY and CDR2 is FYNNEI in the germline V gene.